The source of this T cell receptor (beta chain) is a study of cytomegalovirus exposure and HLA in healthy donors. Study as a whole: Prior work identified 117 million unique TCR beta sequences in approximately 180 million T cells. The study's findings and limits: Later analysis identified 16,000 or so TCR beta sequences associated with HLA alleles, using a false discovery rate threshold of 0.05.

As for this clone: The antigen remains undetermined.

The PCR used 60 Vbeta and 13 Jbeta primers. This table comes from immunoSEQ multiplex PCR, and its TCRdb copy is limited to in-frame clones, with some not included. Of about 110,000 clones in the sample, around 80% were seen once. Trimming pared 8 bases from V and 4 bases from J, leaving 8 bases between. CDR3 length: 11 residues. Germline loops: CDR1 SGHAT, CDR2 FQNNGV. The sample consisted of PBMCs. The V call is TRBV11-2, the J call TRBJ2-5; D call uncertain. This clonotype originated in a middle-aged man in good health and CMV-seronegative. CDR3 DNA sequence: TGTGCCAGCCGTGCAGTAGAGACCCAGTACTTC. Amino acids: CASRAVETQYF.